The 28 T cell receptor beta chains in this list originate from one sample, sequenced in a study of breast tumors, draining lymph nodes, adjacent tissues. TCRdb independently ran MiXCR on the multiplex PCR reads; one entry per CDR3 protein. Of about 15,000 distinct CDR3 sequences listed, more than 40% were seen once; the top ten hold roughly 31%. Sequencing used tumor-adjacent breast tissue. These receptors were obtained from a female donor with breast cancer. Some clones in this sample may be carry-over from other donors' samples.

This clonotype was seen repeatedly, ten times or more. The chain's CDR3 is CASRPGTSGINEQFF. The DNA for the CDR3 is TGTGCCAGCAGGCCCGGGACTAGCGGGATCAATGAGCAGTTCTTC. V is TRBV6-1 and J is TRBJ2-1, with TRBD2 matching over 13 bases. The J segment lost 6 bases and the V segment lost 6 bases, leaving 5 bases of the junction unmatched. The CDR3 spans 15 residues. In germline, CDR1 is MNHNS, CDR2 SASEGT.

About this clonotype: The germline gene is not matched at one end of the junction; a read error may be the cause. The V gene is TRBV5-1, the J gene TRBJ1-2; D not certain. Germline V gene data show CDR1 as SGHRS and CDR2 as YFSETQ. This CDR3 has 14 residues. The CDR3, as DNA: TGCGCCAGCGGCTTGTTGACTCCCGACTATGGTTACACCTTC. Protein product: CASGLLTPDYGYTF.

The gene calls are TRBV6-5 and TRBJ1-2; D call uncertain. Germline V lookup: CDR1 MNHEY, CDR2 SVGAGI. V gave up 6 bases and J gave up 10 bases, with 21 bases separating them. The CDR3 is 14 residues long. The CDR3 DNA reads TGTGCCAGCAGCCCGGGGTTGGGAGGCTGGGACTACACCTTC. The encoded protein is CASSPGLGGWDYTF.

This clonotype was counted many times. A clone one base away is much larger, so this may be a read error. The CDR3 bases are TGTGCCAGCAAGCATCCTGGAGGCAATCAGCCCCAGCATTTT. Protein: CASKHPGGNQPQHF. The chain employs TRBV6-2 or TRBV6-3 and TRBJ1-5, with unresolved D. Deletions cut 7 bases from V and 2 bases from J, with 12 bases between. The CDR3 length is 14 residues. Germline V CDR1 and CDR2: MNHEY, SVGEGT.

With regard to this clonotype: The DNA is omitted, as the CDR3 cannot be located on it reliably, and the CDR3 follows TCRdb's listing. CDR3 in amino acids: CASSFYICSVLGHSNQPQHF. The chain combines TRBV7-2 with TRBJ1-5; the DNA was not used to check the table's D call, TRBD1. Germline-derived CDR1 and CDR2 are SGHTA and FQGNSA. The CDR3 has 20 amino acids, counting both end residues.

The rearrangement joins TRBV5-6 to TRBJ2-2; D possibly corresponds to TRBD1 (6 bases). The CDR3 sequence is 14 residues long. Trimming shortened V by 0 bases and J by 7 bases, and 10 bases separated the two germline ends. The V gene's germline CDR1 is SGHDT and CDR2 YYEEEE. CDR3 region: CASSLGTAVGELFF. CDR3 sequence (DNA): TGTGCCAGCAGCTTGGGGACAGCGGTCGGGGAGCTGTTTTTT.

CDR3 sequence (DNA): TGTGCCAGCAGCTTTTGGGGGGGCACAGATACGCAGTATTTT. The encoded protein is CASSFWGGTDTQYF. The chain carries TRBV7-4 and TRBJ2-3; tentatively, D is TRBD2 (6 bases). The germline gives CDR1 SGHVT, CDR2 SQSDAQ. The CDR3 contains 14 residues. V was shortened by 3 bases and J by 1 base, with 8 bases between the two germline ends.

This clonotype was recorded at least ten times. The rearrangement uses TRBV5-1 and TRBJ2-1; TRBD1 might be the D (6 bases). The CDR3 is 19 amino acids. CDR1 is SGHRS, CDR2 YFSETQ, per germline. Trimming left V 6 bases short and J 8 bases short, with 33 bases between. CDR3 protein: CASNRNNREVELTGDEQFF. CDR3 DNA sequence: TGCGCCAGCAACCGGAATAACAGGGAAGTAGAACTTACCGGGGATGAGCAGTTCTTC.

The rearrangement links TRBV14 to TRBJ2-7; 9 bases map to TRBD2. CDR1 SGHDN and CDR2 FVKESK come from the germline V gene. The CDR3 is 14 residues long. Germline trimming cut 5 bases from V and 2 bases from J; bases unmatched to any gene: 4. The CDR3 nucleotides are TGTGCCAGCAGCGACGCGGGGGGGCCCTACGAGCAGTACTTC. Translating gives CASSDAGGPYEQYF. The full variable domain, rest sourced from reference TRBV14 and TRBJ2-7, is EAGVTQFPSHSVIEKGQTVTLRCDPISGHDNLYWYRRVMGKEIKFLLHFVKESKQDESGMPNNRFLAERTGGTYSTLKVQPAELEDSGVYFCASSDAGGPYEQYFGPGTRLTVT.

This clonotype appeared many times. The CDR3 DNA is TGTGCCAGCAGCTTAGCCAGGGAGACCCAGTACTTC. Protein sequence: CASSLARETQYF. The V gene is TRBV7-2, the J gene TRBJ2-5; D call uncertain. Trimming shortened V by 0 bases and J by 5 bases, and 4 bases separated the two germline ends. This CDR3 is 12 amino acids long. The V gene's germline CDR1 is SGHTA and CDR2 FQGNSA. Combining the CDR3 with reference TRBV7-2 and TRBJ2-5 gives the whole variable domain GAGVSQSPSNKVTEKGKDVELRCDPISGHTALYWYRQSLGQGLEFLIYFQGNSAPDKSGLPSDRFSAERTGGSVSTLTIQRTQQEDSAVYLCASSLARETQYFGPGTRLLVL.

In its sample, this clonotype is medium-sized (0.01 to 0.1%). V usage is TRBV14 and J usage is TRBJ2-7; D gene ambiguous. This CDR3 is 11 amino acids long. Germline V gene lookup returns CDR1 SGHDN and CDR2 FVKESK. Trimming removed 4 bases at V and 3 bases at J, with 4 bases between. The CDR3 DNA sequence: TGTGCCAGCAGCCGTTACTACGAGCAGTACTTC. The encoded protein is CASSRYYEQYF.

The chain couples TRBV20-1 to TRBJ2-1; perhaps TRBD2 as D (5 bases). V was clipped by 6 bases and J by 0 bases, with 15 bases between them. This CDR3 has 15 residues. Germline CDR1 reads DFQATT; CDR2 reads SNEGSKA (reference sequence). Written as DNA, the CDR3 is TGCAGTGCCCCCTTAAGCGACTACTCCTACAATGAGCAGTTCTTC. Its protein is CSAPLSDYSYNEQFF.

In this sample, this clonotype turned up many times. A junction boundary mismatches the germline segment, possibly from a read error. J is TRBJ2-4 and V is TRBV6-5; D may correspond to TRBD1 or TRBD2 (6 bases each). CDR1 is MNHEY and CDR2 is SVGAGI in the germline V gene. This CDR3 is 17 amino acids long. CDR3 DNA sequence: TGTGCCAGCAGTCACTCGGGGGCGTCAGCAGCCAAAAACATTCAGTACTTC. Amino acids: CASSHSGASAAKNIQYF.

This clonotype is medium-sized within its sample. The CDR3 DNA reads TGTGCCAGCAGTCGGACTGATTATGGCTACACCTTC. Translated, it gives CASSRTDYGYTF. The chain has TRBV6-1 and TRBJ1-2; D remains ambiguous. The CDR3 is 12 residues long. The V end lost 5 bases, the J end lost 5 bases, and 9 bases lay between the germline ends. The germline V gene has CDR1 MNHNS and CDR2 SASEGT.

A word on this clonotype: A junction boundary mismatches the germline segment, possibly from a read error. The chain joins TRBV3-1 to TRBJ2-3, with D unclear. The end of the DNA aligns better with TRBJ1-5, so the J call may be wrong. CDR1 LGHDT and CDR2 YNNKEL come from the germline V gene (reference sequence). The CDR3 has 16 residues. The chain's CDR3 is CASSPTYGSFTDTQHF. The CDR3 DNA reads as TGCGCCAGCAGCCCAACGTATGGGAGCTTCACAGATACGCAGCATTTT.

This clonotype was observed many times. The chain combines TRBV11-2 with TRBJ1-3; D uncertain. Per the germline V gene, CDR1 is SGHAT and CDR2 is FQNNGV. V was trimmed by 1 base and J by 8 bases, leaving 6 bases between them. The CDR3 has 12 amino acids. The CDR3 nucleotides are TGTGCCAGCAGCTTAGGTGCCGACACCATATATTTT. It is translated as CASSLGADTIYF.

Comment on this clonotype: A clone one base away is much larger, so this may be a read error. The CDR3 here is CASLTGDTQYF. For the CDR3, the DNA is TGTGCCAGCCTTACCGGAGATACGCAGTATTTT. The chain recombines TRBV28 with TRBJ2-3; D not certain. V lost 8 bases to trimming and J lost 5 bases, with 8 bases between them. Germline CDR1 and CDR2: MDHEN and SYDVKM. This CDR3 spans 11 amino acids.

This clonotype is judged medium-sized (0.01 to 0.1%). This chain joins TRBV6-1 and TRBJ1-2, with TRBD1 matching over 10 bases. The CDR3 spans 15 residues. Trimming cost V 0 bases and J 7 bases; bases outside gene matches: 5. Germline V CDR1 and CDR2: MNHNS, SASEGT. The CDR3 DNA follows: TGTGCCAGCAGTGAAGCGGGACAGGGGAATGGTGGCTACACCTTC. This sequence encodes CASSEAGQGNGGYTF.

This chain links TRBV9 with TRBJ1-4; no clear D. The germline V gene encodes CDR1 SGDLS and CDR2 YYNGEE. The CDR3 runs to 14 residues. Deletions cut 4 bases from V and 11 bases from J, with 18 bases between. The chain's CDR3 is CASSNGDSRAKLFF. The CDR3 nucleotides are TGTGCCAGCAGCAACGGCGACTCGAGGGCTAAACTGTTTTTT.

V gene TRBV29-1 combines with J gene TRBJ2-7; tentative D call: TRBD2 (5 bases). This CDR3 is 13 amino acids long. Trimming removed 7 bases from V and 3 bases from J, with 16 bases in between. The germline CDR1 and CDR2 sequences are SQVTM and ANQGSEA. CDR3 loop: CSALGVGDYEQYF. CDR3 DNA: TGCAGCGCCTTAGGCGTCGGGGACTACGAGCAGTACTTC.

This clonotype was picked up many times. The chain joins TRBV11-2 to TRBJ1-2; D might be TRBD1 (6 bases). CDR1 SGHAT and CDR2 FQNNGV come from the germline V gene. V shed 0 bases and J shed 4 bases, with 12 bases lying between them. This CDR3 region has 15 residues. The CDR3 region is CASSLESAGAYGYTF. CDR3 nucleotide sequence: TGTGCCAGCAGCTTAGAGTCAGCAGGGGCCTATGGCTACACCTTC.

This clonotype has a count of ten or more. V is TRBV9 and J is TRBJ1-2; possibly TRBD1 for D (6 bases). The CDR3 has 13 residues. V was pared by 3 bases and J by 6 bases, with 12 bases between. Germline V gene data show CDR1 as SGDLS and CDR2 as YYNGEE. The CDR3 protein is CASSGTRTDGYTF. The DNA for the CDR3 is TGTGCCAGCAGCGGCACCCGGACAGATGGCTACACCTTC.

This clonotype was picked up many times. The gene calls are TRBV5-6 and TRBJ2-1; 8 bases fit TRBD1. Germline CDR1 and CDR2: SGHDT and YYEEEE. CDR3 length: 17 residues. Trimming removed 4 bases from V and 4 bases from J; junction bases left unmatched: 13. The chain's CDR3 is CASSPTGDDGFYNEQFF. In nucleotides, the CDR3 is TGTGCCAGCAGCCCGACAGGGGACGACGGTTTTTACAATGAGCAGTTCTTC.

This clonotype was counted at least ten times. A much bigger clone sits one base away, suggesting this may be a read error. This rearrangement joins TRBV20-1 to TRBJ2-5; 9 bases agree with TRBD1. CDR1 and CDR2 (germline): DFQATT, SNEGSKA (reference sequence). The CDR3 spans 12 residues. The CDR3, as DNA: TGCAGTGCTAGGGGACAGGGACAGACCCCGTACTTC. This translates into CSARGQGQTPYF.

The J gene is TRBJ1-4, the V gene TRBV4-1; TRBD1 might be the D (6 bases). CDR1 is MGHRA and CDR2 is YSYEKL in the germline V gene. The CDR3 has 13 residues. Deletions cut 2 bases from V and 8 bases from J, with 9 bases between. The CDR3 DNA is TGCGCCAGCAGCCAAACACAGGGAGAAAAACTGTTTTTT. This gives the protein CASSQTQGEKLFF.

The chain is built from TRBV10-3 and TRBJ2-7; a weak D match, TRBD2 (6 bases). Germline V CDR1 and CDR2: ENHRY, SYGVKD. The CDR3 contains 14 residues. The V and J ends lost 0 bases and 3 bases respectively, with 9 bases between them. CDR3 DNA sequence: TGTGCCATCAGTGAGTCGTCCGGGAGCTACGAGCAGTACTTC. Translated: CAISESSGSYEQYF.

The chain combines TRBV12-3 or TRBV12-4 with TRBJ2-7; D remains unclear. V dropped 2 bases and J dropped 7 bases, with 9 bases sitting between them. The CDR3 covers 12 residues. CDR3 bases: TGTGCCAGCAGTTTACTTGGCGGAGAGCAGTACTTC. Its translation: CASSLLGGEQYF.

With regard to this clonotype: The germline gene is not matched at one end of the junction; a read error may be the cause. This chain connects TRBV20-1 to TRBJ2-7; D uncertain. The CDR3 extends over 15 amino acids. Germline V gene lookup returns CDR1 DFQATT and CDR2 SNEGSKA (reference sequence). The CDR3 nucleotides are TGCAGTGCTAGATTCCGAGGAGAAAGAATCTACGAGCAGAACTTC. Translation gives CSARFRGERIYEQNF.